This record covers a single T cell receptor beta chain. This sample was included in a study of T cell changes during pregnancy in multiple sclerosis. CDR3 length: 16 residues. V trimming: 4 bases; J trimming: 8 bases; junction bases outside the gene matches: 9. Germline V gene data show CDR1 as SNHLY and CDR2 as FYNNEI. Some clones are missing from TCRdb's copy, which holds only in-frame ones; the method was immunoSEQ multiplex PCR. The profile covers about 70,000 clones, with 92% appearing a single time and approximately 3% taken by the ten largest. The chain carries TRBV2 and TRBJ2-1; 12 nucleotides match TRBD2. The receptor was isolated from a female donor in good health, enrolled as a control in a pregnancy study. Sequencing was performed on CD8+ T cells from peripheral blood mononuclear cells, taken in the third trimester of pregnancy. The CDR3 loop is CASSGLAGGPSYEQFF. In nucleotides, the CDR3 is TGTGCCAGCAGTGGGCTAGCGGGGGGGCCAAGCTATGAGCAGTTCTTC.